This is a list of T cell receptor beta chains from one sample in a study of blood T cell repertoires in COVID-19. Libraries were prepared by immunoSEQ multiplex PCR; TCRdb keeps only in-frame clonotypes and omits some of them. The repertoire holds about 190,000 clones, 85% to 90% seen once, with 0.62% in the top ten. The sample consisted of peripheral blood. Receptors were obtained from a man in his fifties or sixties with acute or convalescent COVID-19. CDR3s include the opening cysteine and the closing phenylalanine or tryptophan. Each record gives: D gene, J gene, CDR3 length, V gene, clone size, CDR3 DNA, CDR3 protein. The D gene is left open where the match is weak. The size entry is marked missing in some rows and otherwise reads once, few, many or a size class.

TRBD1 | TRBJ1-5 | 17 | TRBV29-1 | - | TGCAGCGTTGTTCTGGCAGGGGGCGTCTCCGGCAATCAGCCCCAGCATTTT | CSVVLAGGVSGNQPQHF
- | TRBJ2-7 | 15 | TRBV27 | - | TGTGCCAGCAGTGCCGCGGGGAAATCAATCTACGAGCAGTACTTC | CASSAAGKSIYEQYF
- | TRBJ1-1 | 14 | TRBV19 | - | TGTGCCAGTAGTATCCCGGGTTTACAACATGAAGCTTTCTTT | CASSIPGLQHEAFF
TRBD2 | TRBJ2-7 | 17 | TRBV6-4 | - | TGTGCCAGCAGTGACTCGAGTAGCGGGAGGGATCCCTACGAGCAGTACTTC | CASSDSSSGRDPYEQYF
- | TRBJ2-1 | 11 | TRBV6-5 | - | TGTGCCAGCAGGGGCGCCGCTGAGCAGTTCTTC | CASRGAAEQFF
TRBD1 | TRBJ1-5 | 17 | TRBV19 | - | TGTGCCAGTAGCACTAACAGGGGTCGGAAGAGCAATCAGCCCCAGCATTTT | CASSTNRGRKSNQPQHF
TRBD1 | TRBJ2-2 | 14 | TRBV10-3 | - | TGTGCCATCAGTACAGGGGCCATCACCGGGGAGCTGTTTTTT | CAISTGAITGELFF
TRBD2 | TRBJ2-1 | 14 | TRBV10-3 | - | TGTGCCATCAGTGTGACTAGCGGGAGGCAGGAGCAGTTCTTC | CAISVTSGRQEQFF
TRBD2 | TRBJ2-3 | 15 | TRBV19 | - | TGTGCCAGTAGTATCTCAGCGGGAGCGGCAGGTACGCAGTATTTT | CASSISAGAAGTQYF
- | TRBJ1-1 | 14 | TRBV19 | once | TGTGCCAGTAGTTTTTCGGGGTTTGGCACTGAAGCTTTCTTT | CASSFSGFGTEAFF
- | TRBJ1-4 | 18 | TRBV10-3 | - | TGTGCCATCAGTGAGTCCTCCCGTAGGACAAGCAGTAATGAAAAACTGTTTTTT | CAISESSRRTSSNEKLFF
TRBD2 | TRBJ2-3 | 14 | TRBV6-5 | - | TGTGCCAGCAGGATGCGGGGGATCACAGATACGCAGTATTTT | CASRMRGITDTQYF
TRBD2 | TRBJ2-7 | 15 | TRBV7-8 | - | TGTGCCAGCAGCCGCACTAGCGGGGGACCCTACGAGCAGTACTTC | CASSRTSGGPYEQYF
- | TRBJ2-7 | 14 | TRBV5-8 | once | TGTGCCAGCAGCTTATCCGGGACAAGCTACGAGCAGTACTTC | CASSLSGTSYEQYF
- | TRBJ1-5 | 16 | TRBV18 | - | TGTGCCAGCTCAGATAAGGGAGGGGCCTTCAATCAGCCCCAGCATTTT | CASSDKGGAFNQPQHF
TRBD1 | TRBJ1-1 | 16 | TRBV6-6 | - | TGTGCCAGCACCCCCAGCGCAGGGGGCGAGAACACTGAAGCTTTCTTT | CASTPSAGGENTEAFF
TRBD1 | TRBJ1-2 | 13 | TRBV28 | - | TGTGCCAGCAGTTGGACAGGCAACTATGGCTACACCTTC | CASSWTGNYGYTF
TRBD1 | TRBJ1-3 | 16 | TRBV7-8 | - | TGTGCCAGCAGCTTGGCGACAGGGTTGCGAGGAAACACCATATATTTT | CASSLATGLRGNTIYF
TRBD2 | TRBJ2-1 | 15 | TRBV29-1 | - | TGCAGCGTTCCAAAACCGGCGGGGGGAGACAATGGGCAGTTCTTC | CSVPKPAGGDNGQFF
- | TRBJ1-1 | 11 | TRBV5-1 | - | TGCGCCAGCAGTGGACAGAGTGAAGCTTTCTTT | CASSGQSEAFF
- | TRBJ1-3 | 15 | TRBV7-8 | - | TGTGCCAGCAGCACAGAGCCAGGGTACGGAAACACCATATATTTT | CASSTEPGYGNTIYF
TRBD1 | TRBJ1-2 | 13 | TRBV5-1 | - | TGCGCCAGCAGACAGGGACAGGGGCGCGGCTACACCTTC | CASRQGQGRGYTF
- | TRBJ1-3 | 14 | TRBV5-1 | - | TGCGCCAGCAGCGCCAGGGGTTCTGGAAACACCATATATTTT | CASSARGSGNTIYF
- | TRBJ2-3 | 15 | TRBV21-1 | - | TGTGCCAGCAGCAAATGGGACAGACGCACAGATACGCAGTATTTT | CASSKWDRRTDTQYF
- | TRBJ1-4 | 14 | TRBV6-6 | - | TGTGCCAGCAGTTACGGCAGGTCTAATGAAAAACTGTTTTTT | CASSYGRSNEKLFF
- | TRBJ2-7 | 15 | TRBV3-1/TRBV3-2 | - | TGTGCCAGCAGCCCCCACCCGGCAGGCTCCTACGAGCAGTACTTC | CASSPHPAGSYEQYF
TRBD2 | TRBJ2-7 | 15 | TRBV11-2 | - | TGTGCCAGCATCAAAGGACTAGCTGATTCCTACGAGCAGTACTTC | CASIKGLADSYEQYF
TRBD1 | TRBJ1-2 | 18 | TRBV4-2 | - | TGTGCCAGCAGCCAAGGCTTGAACCGGGACAGGGAAAACTATGGCTACACCTTC | CASSQGLNRDRENYGYTF
- | TRBJ2-1 | 17 | TRBV6-4 | - | TGTGCCAGCAGCTGGGGTTCGGGCGGGAACATGATGAATGAGCAGTTCTTC | CASSWGSGGNMMNEQFF
- | TRBJ1-6 | 18 | TRBV7-2 | - | TGTGCCAGCAGCACGGGCGGTCCGGGACTCAACTATAATTCACCCCTCCACTTT | CASSTGGPGLNYNSPLHF
TRBD1 | TRBJ1-6 | 15 | TRBV14 | - | TGTGCCAGCAGCCAGGCGTCAGGGGGCAGGTCACCCCTCCACTTT | CASSQASGGRSPLHF
- | TRBJ2-4 | 13 | TRBV5-4 | - | TGTGCCAGCAGCCCGGGAGCCAAAAACATTCAGTACTTC | CASSPGAKNIQYF
TRBD1 | TRBJ2-7 | 16 | TRBV18 | - | TGTGCCAGCTCACCACAGGGGGCAGGAATGGGTAACGAGCAGTACTTC | CASSPQGAGMGNEQYF
TRBD1 | TRBJ2-1 | 17 | TRBV18 | - | TGTGCCAGCTCACCTCGGCGTGGGCAGGGACAGGGGAATGAGCAGTTCTTC | CASSPRRGQGQGNEQFF
- | TRBJ1-2 | 13 | TRBV24-1 | - | TGTGCCACCAGTGATGGGCAGGGTAAAGGCTACACCTTC | CATSDGQGKGYTF